This T cell receptor beta chain was identified in a study of T cells after posttransplantation cyclophosphamide. Study-level findings and limits: TRB clonality was highly associated with recipient CMV seropositivity and reactivation. Skin or GI-infiltrating T cells shared few TRB sequences with blood.

For this clone: Its antigen is not identified.

The naive gate required viable CD3+CD4+ or CD3+CD8+ cells with CCR7+CD45RA+CD45RO-CD95-CD27+CD28+ phenotype. On the day of bone marrow donation, the related graft donor provided peripheral blood. Using immunoSEQ multiplex PCR, the repertoire was profiled, and TCRdb retains in-frame clones only, with some absent. The table lists 10,000 or so clones, roughly 98% of them singletons. Germline loops: CDR1 SGHNT, CDR2 YYREEE (reference sequence). The CDR3 contains 14 residues. V gave up 0 bases and J gave up 9 bases, with 13 bases separating them. The sample taken for sequencing was naive CD4+ T cells sorted from PBMCs. This receptor was taken from a woman in her sixties or seventies in good health, CMV-negative, and a related stem cell transplant donor. The chain links TRBV5-4 to TRBJ2-1; D call uncertain. Here the CDR3 reads CASSLALGLGEQFF. The CDR3 nucleotides are TGTGCCAGCAGCTTGGCCCTAGGCCTGGGTGAGCAGTTCTTC.